This paragraph reports one T cell receptor beta chain. Clones were sequenced by immunoSEQ multiplex PCR, and TCRdb holds only the in-frame ones, with some missing. The sample has about 100,000 clones; about 85% are singletons. These data originate in a study of blood T cell repertoires in COVID-19. Sample: peripheral blood. The source is a human donor in a cohort sampled during active COVID-19.

The CDR3 is CSVDVASIKYEQYF. The CDR3 nucleotides read TGCAGCGTTGATGTGGCTAGCATAAAGTACGAGCAGTACTTC. V and J are TRBV29-1 and TRBJ2-7, with D tentatively TRBD2 (5 bases). The germline V gene has CDR1 SQVTM and CDR2 ANQGSEA. The ends were cut back, 3 bases at V and 4 bases at J, with 16 bases in the middle. The CDR3 totals 14 residues.